These 25 T cell receptor beta chains were sequenced from one sample in a study of shared clonotypes between healthy human individuals. This table comes from immunoSEQ multiplex PCR, and its TCRdb copy is limited to in-frame clones, with some not included. The sample lists about 490,000 clones, about 79% occurring once. Sequencing input: PBMCs. These receptors originate from a woman aged 40 to 49 in good health. Some clones in this sample may be carry-over from other donors' samples.

This clone was picked up a small number of times. The chain has TRBV4-2 and TRBJ1-5; TRBD1 aligns across 12 bases. The CDR3 runs 16 residues. Germline trimming cut 1 base from V and 7 bases from J; bases unmatched to any gene: 5. The germline gives CDR1 LGHNA, CDR2 YNFKEQ. CDR3 bases: TGTGCCAGCAGCCAAGTGGGACAGGGGGCTGGACAGCCCCAGCATTTT. Its protein product is CASSQVGQGAGQPQHF.

This sequence joins TRBV5-6 and TRBJ2-5; tentatively, D is TRBD1 (6 bases). The CDR3 covers 14 residues. Germline CDR1 and CDR2: SGHDT and YYEEEE. The V gene lost 5 bases and the J gene lost 5 bases, with 16 bases spanning the gap. CDR3 loop: CASRTRGGWETQYF. CDR3 coding DNA: TGTGCCAGCAGGACAAGAGGGGGTTGGGAGACCCAGTACTTC.

The gene calls are TRBV5-1 and TRBJ1-1, with D hard to call. This CDR3 contains 13 residues. Trimming pared 2 bases from V and 2 bases from J, leaving 7 bases between. Per germline, CDR1 SGHRS and CDR2 YFSETQ. CDR3 sequence: CASSFDINTEAFF. DNA for the CDR3: TGCGCCAGCAGCTTCGACATTAACACTGAAGCTTTCTTT.

This sequence joins TRBV5-1 and TRBJ1-4; D perhaps matches TRBD1 (6 bases). This CDR3 region has 15 residues. The germline V and J ends were trimmed by 1 base and 5 bases, with 12 bases remaining between them. Per the germline V gene, CDR1 is SGHRS and CDR2 is YFSETQ. This CDR3 reads CASSLSRGSNEKLFF. The CDR3 nucleotides are TGCGCCAGCAGCTTGTCAAGGGGGAGCAATGAAAAACTGTTTTTT.

The chain links TRBV7-9 to TRBJ2-3, with 11 bases lining up with TRBD2. The CDR3 covers 16 residues. V was pared by 0 bases and J by 6 bases, with 5 bases of the junction left unmatched. In germline, CDR1 is SEHNR, CDR2 FQNEAQ (reference sequence). The CDR3 nucleotides read TGTGCCAGCAGCTTAGCCTTGGGACTAGCGGCGGATACGCAGTATTTT. Its translation: CASSLALGLAADTQYF.

V gene TRBV28 combines with J gene TRBJ2-7, with 8 bases that match TRBD2. This CDR3 spans 16 amino acids. With 3 bases clipped from V and 6 bases from J, the junction kept 13 bases outside the gene matches. Germline CDR1 is MDHEN and CDR2 is SYDVKM. CDR3 region: CASSLPSGGLRGEQYF. In nucleotides, the CDR3 is TGTGCCAGCAGTTTGCCCAGCGGGGGCCTCAGAGGCGAGCAGTACTTC.

The rearrangement joins TRBV4-2 to TRBJ2-1, with D perhaps given as TRBD1 or TRBD2 (5 bases each). V was cut by 5 bases and J by 0 bases, with 14 bases left in between. Germline V CDR1 and CDR2: LGHNA, YNFKEQ. This CDR3 region has 16 residues. The CDR3 DNA follows: TGTGCCAGCAGCAACGGGGACCAAGACTCCTACAATGAGCAGTTCTTC. It translates to CASSNGDQDSYNEQFF.

This clone was counted only a few times. The chain employs TRBV30 and TRBJ1-5; no firm D call. From germline, CDR1 is GTSNPN and CDR2 SVGIG (reference sequence). The V and J ends lost 3 bases and 15 bases respectively, with 18 bases between them. The CDR3 runs to 12 residues. The CDR3 bases are TGTGCCTGGAGCAAAGAGGGCTCGTCACCGCATTTT. This gives the protein CAWSKEGSSPHF.

The CDR3 region has the DNA TGTGCCTGCCTGGGGGGGTCCACAGATACGCAGTATTTT. This gives the protein CACLGGSTDTQYF. The chain joins TRBV7-9 to TRBJ2-3; 7 bases match TRBD2. Germline values: CDR1 SEHNR, CDR2 FQNEAQ (reference sequence). There are 13 residues in the CDR3. Trimming cost V 11 bases and J 2 bases; bases outside gene matches: 7.

The rearrangement joins TRBV29-1 to TRBJ2-7; 8 positions match TRBD2. V trimming: 4 bases; J trimming: 2 bases; junction bases outside the gene matches: 7. Germline CDR1 SQVTM, CDR2 ANQGSEA. This CDR3 region has 14 residues. The DNA of the CDR3 is TGCAGCGTTGTCCCAGCGGGAGCACCCTACGAGCAGTACTTC. This codes for CSVVPAGAPYEQYF.

The CDR3 loop is CASSLYVAGGGGYTF. The CDR3 DNA reads as TGTGCCAGCAGCTTGTACGTGGCAGGGGGCGGTGGCTACACCTTC. The rearrangement joins TRBV5-6 to TRBJ1-2; 8 bases agree with TRBD1. Germline V gene sequence: CDR1 SGHDT, CDR2 YYEEEE. V lost 1 base to trimming and J lost 7 bases; unmatched junction nucleotides: 9. There are 15 residues in the CDR3.

The sample holds one count of this clone. This chain connects TRBV2 to TRBJ1-1, with TRBD1 as a possible D gene (5 bases). This CDR3 spans 17 amino acids. Trimming pared 4 bases from V and 2 bases from J, leaving 20 bases between. Germline V CDR1 and CDR2: SNHLY, FYNNEI. DNA of the CDR3: TGTGCCAGCAGTGGGGCGACGGGACGGAGACTTAACACTGAAGCTTTCTTT. It codes for CASSGATGRRLNTEAFF.

The chain employs TRBV2 and TRBJ2-7, with 8 bases aligning to TRBD1. Germline V gene lookup returns CDR1 SNHLY and CDR2 FYNNEI. The CDR3 totals 14 residues. Trimming took 4 bases from V and 3 from J; bases not matched to a gene: 5. CDR3 in DNA: TGTGCCAGCAGTGGATCAGGGGGCGGCTACGAGCAGTACTTC. This translates into CASSGSGGGYEQYF.

As DNA, the CDR3 is TGCGCCAGCAGCCGACGTGGAATGAACACTGAAGCTTTCTTT. It translates to CASSRRGMNTEAFF. The chain couples TRBV4-1 to TRBJ1-1; no clear D gene. The germline gives CDR1 MGHRA, CDR2 YSYEKL. This CDR3 is 14 amino acids long. Trimming cost V 4 bases and J 0 bases, with 9 bases left between them.

This clone was counted only a few times. The chain employs TRBV30 and TRBJ2-3, with 7 bases lining up with TRBD2. After removal of 1 base from V and 8 bases from J, the junction contained 24 bases not matched to a gene. CDR1 is GTSNPN, CDR2 SVGIG, per germline (reference sequence). This CDR3 contains 19 residues. CDR3 in amino acids: CAWSEFQVALAGEAGTQYF. The CDR3 DNA reads TGTGCCTGGAGTGAATTTCAGGTTGCGTTGGCGGGAGAAGCGGGTACGCAGTATTTT.

This clone was counted at least ten times. The rearrangement joins TRBV2 to TRBJ1-5; 8 bases are a match to TRBD1. The trim removed 4 bases at V and 6 bases at J, leaving 11 bases unmatched. Germline V gene data show CDR1 as SNHLY and CDR2 as FYNNEI. The CDR3 loop spans 16 amino acids. The CDR3 coding sequence is TGTGCCAGCAGTGCCTTCGGACAGGGTGAGGGTCAGCCCCAGCATTTT. It specifies CASSAFGQGEGQPQHF. The whole variable domain, remainder taken from reference TRBV2 and TRBJ1-5, is EPEVTQTPSHQVTQMGQEVILRCVPISNHLYFYWYRQILGQKVEFLVSFYNNEISEKSEIFDDQFSVERPDGSNFTLKIRSTKLEDSAMYFCASSAFGQGEGQPQHFGDGTRLSIL.

This clone was observed a single time. A read error may account for a junction end that differs from germline. CDR3 DNA sequence: TGTGCTAGCAGCTTTGGTCGACAGGCTCAAGAGACCCAGTACTTC. This encodes CASSFGRQAQETQYF. This sequence joins TRBV7-7 and TRBJ2-5, with D maybe TRBD1 (6 bases). The CDR3 runs to 15 residues. CDR1 and CDR2 from the germline V gene are SSHAT and FNYEAQ (reference sequence).

V is TRBV7-8 and J is TRBJ2-3; 7 bases are a match to TRBD2. Trimming took 1 base from V and 2 from J; bases not matched to a gene: 9. The CDR3 is 17 amino acids. Germline CDR1 and CDR2: SGHVS and FQNEAQ. Here the CDR3 DNA reads TGTGCCAGCAGCTTAGGAGAGGGCGGGAGCTACACAGATACGCAGTATTTT. Translated, it gives CASSLGEGGSYTDTQYF.

The genes are TRBV11-2 and TRBJ2-3, with D uncertain. V was pared by 4 bases and J by 5 bases, with 7 bases between. The germline CDR1 and CDR2 sequences are SGHAT and FQNNGV. CDR3 length: 12 amino acids. The CDR3 protein is CASSSAGDTQYF. In DNA, the CDR3 is TGTGCCAGCAGCTCGGCCGGAGATACGCAGTATTTT.

The chain couples TRBV5-5 to TRBJ1-2; possibly TRBD1 for D (6 bases). Trimming left V 4 bases short and J 0 bases short, with 13 bases between. The CDR3 consists of 15 residues. The germline gives CDR1 SGHKS, CDR2 YYEKEE (reference sequence). This CDR3 is CASSITGKANYGYTF. The CDR3 DNA reads TGTGCCAGCAGCATCACAGGGAAAGCTAACTATGGCTACACCTTC. The full variable domain, in which reference TRBV5-5 and TRBJ1-2 provide the parts outside the CDR3, is DAGVTQSPTHLIKTRGQQVTLRCSPISGHKSVSWYQQVLGQGPQFIFQYYEKEERGRGNFPDRFSARQFPNYSSELNVNALLLGDSALYLCASSITGKANYGYTFGSGTRLTVV.

Concerning this clone: Additional DNA sequences in this sample encode the identical CDR3. The chain is built from TRBV9 and TRBJ2-3, with TRBD2 identical over 9 bases. The V segment lost 0 bases and the J segment 3 bases; nucleotides outside the gene matches: 2. Germline assignment: CDR1 SGDLS and CDR2 YYNGEE. This CDR3 is built from 15 residues. CDR3 coding DNA: TGTGCCAGCAGCGTAGGCCTAGCGGGAACAGATACGCAGTATTTT. Its translation is CASSVGLAGTDTQYF.

This sequence joins TRBV4-3 and TRBJ1-1; the match to TRBD1 covers 12 bases. J was trimmed by 2 bases and V by 1 base; bases with no gene match: 5. CDR1 is LGHNA and CDR2 is YSLEER in the germline V gene. CDR3 size: 17 residues. Written as DNA, the CDR3 is TGCGCCAGCAGCCAAGGTGGGACAGGGGGCGCTAACACTGAAGCTTTCTTT. Translated: CASSQGGTGGANTEAFF.

This chain uses TRBV14 with TRBJ2-7; weak D call: TRBD2 (5 bases). The CDR3 runs to 16 residues. The V and J ends lost 4 bases and 5 bases respectively, with 21 bases between them. CDR1 SGHDN and CDR2 FVKESK come from the germline V gene. This CDR3 reads CASSRTTGIMLDEQYF. The CDR3 nucleotides are TGTGCCAGCAGCCGCACGACGGGAATCATGCTCGACGAGCAGTACTTC.

The rearrangement joins TRBV7-9 to TRBJ2-7, with TRBD2 identical over 10 bases. Germline-derived CDR1 and CDR2 are SEHNR and FQNEAQ (reference sequence). V lost 5 bases to trimming and J lost 2 bases; unmatched junction nucleotides: 6. The CDR3 sequence is 15 residues long. In DNA form, the CDR3 reads TGTGCCAGCAGCACCCCTACTAGCGGGACCTACGAGCAGTACTTC. This codes for CASSTPTSGTYEQYF.

The chain carries TRBV29-1 and TRBJ2-7, with 8 bases aligning to TRBD1. The CDR3 has 13 amino acids. Germline values: CDR1 SQVTM, CDR2 ANQGSEA. V shed 5 bases and J 2 bases; nucleotides not matched to a gene: 5. CDR3 in DNA: TGCAGCGTTCAGCTGACAGGGGCCTACGAGCAGTACTTC. It specifies CSVQLTGAYEQYF.